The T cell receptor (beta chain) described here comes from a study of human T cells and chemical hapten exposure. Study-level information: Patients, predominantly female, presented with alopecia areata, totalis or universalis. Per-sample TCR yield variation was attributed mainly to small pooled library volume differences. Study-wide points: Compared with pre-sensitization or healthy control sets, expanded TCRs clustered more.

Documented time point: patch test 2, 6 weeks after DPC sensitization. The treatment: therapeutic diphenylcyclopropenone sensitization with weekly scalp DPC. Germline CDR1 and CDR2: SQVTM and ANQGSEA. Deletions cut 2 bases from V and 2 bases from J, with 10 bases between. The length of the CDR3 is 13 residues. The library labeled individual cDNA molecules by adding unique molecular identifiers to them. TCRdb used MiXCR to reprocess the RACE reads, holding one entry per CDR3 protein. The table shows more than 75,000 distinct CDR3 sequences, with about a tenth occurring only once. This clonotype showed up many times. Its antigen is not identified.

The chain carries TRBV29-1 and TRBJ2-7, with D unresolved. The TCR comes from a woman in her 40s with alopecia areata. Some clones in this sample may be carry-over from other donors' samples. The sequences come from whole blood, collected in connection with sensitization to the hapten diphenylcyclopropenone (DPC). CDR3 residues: CSVEIGETYEQYF. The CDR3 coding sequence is TGCAGCGTTGAAATTGGAGAAACCTACGAGCAGTACTTC.